This TCR beta chain was identified in a study of T cell repertoires in ileal Crohn's disease. On the study more broadly: The M6 sample came from neoterminal ileum during colonoscopy after surgery.

Study conclusions and caveats: Endoscopic recurrence occurred in every patient whose clonality exceeded 26.8%. Clonal expansions were more frequent in active smokers than non-smokers at surgery. Postoperative endoscopy occurred within one year, median roughly 6.9 months.

TCRdb keeps only in-frame clones here, not all; method: immunoSEQ multiplex PCR. The sample lists 13,000 or so clones, approximately 78% occurring once. As concerns this clone: The antigen is unknown.

Stated time point: neoterminal ileum biopsy at postoperative endoscopy, about 6 months after surgery. The source material was ileal tissue. The clonotype originates from an adult with Crohn's disease.

The CDR3 spells CASSLAISTSGGRYNEQFF. In DNA, the CDR3 is TGTGCCAGCAGCTTAGCGATTTCAACTAGCGGGGGTCGCTACAATGAGCAGTTCTTC. The rearrangement links TRBV7-6 to TRBJ2-1; 11 nucleotides match TRBD2. The ends lost 0 bases at V and 3 bases at J; junction bases unmatched: 10. This CDR3 has 19 amino acids. CDR1 SGHVS and CDR2 FNYEAQ come from the germline V gene.